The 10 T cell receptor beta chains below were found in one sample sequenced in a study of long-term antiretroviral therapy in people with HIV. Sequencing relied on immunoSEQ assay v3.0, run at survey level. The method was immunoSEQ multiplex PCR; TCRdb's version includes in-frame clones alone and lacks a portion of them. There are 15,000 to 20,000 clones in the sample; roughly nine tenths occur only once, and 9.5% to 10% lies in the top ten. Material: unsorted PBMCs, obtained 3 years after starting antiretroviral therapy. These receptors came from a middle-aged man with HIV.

CDR3 region: CASSLSGNNQPQHF. In nucleotides, the CDR3 is TGTGCCAGCAGCTTATCAGGGAACAATCAGCCCCAGCATTTT. The chain links TRBV11-2 to TRBJ1-5; possible D gene TRBD1, 5 bases. Trimming cost V 2 bases and J 3 bases, with 8 bases left between them. Germline loops: CDR1 SGHAT, CDR2 FQNNGV. The CDR3 has 14 residues.

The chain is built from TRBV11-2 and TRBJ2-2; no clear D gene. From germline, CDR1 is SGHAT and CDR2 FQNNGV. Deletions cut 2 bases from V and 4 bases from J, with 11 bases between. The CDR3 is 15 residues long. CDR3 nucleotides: TGTGCCAGCAGCTTAAGTGCAGTAGGCACCGGGGAGCTGTTTTTT. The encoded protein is CASSLSAVGTGELFF.

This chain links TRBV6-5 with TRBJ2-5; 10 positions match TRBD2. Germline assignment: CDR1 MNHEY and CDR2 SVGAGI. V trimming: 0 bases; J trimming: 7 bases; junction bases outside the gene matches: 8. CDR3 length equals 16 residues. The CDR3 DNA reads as TGTGCCAGCAGTTACTCTAGCGGGGGGCTAGAAGTGACCCAGTACTTC. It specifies CASSYSSGGLEVTQYF.

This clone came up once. The DNA of the CDR3 is TGTGCCAGCAGCGTAGGGGACACTTACGAGCAGTACTTC. As protein: CASSVGDTYEQYF. The chain uses TRBV9 and TRBJ2-7; D is possibly TRBD1 (6 bases). Trimming removed 0 bases at V and 4 bases at J, with 8 bases between. The germline V gene has CDR1 SGDLS and CDR2 YYNGEE. The CDR3 has 13 residues.

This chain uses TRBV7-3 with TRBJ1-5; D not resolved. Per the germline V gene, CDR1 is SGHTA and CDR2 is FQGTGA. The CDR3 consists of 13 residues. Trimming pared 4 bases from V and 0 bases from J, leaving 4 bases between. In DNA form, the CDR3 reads TGTGCCAGCAGCTCTAGTAGCAATCAGCCCCAGCATTTT. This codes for CASSSSSNQPQHF.

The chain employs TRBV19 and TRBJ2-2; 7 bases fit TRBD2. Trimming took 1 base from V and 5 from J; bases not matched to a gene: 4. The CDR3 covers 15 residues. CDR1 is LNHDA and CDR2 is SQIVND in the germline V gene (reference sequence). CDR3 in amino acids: CASSIALATTGELFF. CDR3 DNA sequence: TGTGCCAGTAGTATAGCACTAGCGACTACCGGGGAGCTGTTTTTT.

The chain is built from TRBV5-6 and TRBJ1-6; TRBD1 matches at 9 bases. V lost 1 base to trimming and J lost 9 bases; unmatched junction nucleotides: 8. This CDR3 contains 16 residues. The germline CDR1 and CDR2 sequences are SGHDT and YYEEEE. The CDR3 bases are TGTGCCAGCAGCTTGTGGGGACAGGGAGCGGGTTCACCCCTCCACTTT. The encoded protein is CASSLWGQGAGSPLHF.

The CDR3 spells CASGLVGNEAFF. The CDR3 region has the DNA TGTGCTAGTGGTTTGGTCGGGAATGAAGCTTTCTTT. The J gene is TRBJ1-1, the V gene TRBV12-5; no firm D call. In germline, CDR1 is LGHNT, CDR2 FRNRAP. V was pared by 0 bases and J by 7 bases, with 6 bases between. The CDR3 extends over 12 amino acids.

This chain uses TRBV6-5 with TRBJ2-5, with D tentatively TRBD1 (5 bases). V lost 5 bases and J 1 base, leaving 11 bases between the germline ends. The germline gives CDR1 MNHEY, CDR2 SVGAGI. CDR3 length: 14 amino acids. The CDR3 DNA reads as TGTGCCAGCAGTGCCAGACAGTTCCAAGAGACCCAGTACTTC. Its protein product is CASSARQFQETQYF.

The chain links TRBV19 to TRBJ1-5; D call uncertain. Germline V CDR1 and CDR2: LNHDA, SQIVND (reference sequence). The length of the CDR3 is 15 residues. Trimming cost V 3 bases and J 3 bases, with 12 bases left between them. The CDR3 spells CASSIEHIYNQPQHF. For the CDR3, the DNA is TGTGCCAGTAGTATTGAGCATATCTACAATCAGCCCCAGCATTTT.